This is a list of T cell receptor beta chains from one sample in a study of graft-versus-host responses after intestinal transplantation. Clones were sequenced by immunoSEQ multiplex PCR, and TCRdb holds only the in-frame ones, with some missing. The repertoire holds 15,000 or so clones, with roughly 93% as singletons. The source material was PBMCs, sampled roughly 930 days after intestinal transplantation. All receptors derive from a human patient who received an intestinal transplant, so some T cells may come from the graft donor. CDR3s include the opening cysteine and the closing phenylalanine or tryptophan. Fields, in order: V gene, D gene, clone size, J gene, CDR3 protein, CDR3 DNA. The D gene is left open where the match is weak. Rows give clone size only sometimes, using once, few, many, or a class for an expanded clone.

V gene: TRBV11-3
D gene: -
clone size: -
J gene: TRBJ1-1
CDR3 protein: CASSLGYEAFF
CDR3 DNA: TGTGCCAGCAGCTTGGGCTATGAAGCTTTCTTT

V gene: TRBV5-8
D gene: -
clone size: -
J gene: TRBJ1-5
CDR3 protein: CASSLLVIQGNQPQHF
CDR3 DNA: TGTGCCAGCAGCTTGCTGGTCATACAGGGCAATCAGCCCCAGCATTTT

V gene: TRBV2
D gene: TRBD1
clone size: -
J gene: TRBJ1-1
CDR3 protein: CASSEYGTANTEAFF
CDR3 DNA: TGTGCCAGCAGTGAATACGGGACAGCCAACACTGAAGCTTTCTTT

V gene: TRBV2
D gene: -
clone size: -
J gene: TRBJ2-5
CDR3 protein: CASSGGLGTQYF
CDR3 DNA: TGTGCCAGCAGTGGGGGGTTGGGGACCCAGTACTTC

V gene: TRBV27
D gene: -
clone size: -
J gene: TRBJ1-6
CDR3 protein: CASRWGVRYNSPLHF
CDR3 DNA: TGTGCCAGCAGGTGGGGCGTTCGGTATAATTCACCCCTCCACTTT

V gene: TRBV7-2
D gene: -
clone size: -
J gene: TRBJ2-1
CDR3 protein: CASSLAGRGPHEQFF
CDR3 DNA: TGTGCCAGCAGCTTAGCGGGGCGGGGGCCTCATGAGCAGTTCTTC

V gene: TRBV9
D gene: -
clone size: -
J gene: TRBJ2-2
CDR3 protein: CASSVATERGGELFF
CDR3 DNA: TGTGCCAGCAGCGTAGCGACAGAACGAGGCGGGGAGCTGTTTTTT

V gene: TRBV5-6
D gene: -
clone size: -
J gene: TRBJ1-5
CDR3 protein: CASSLGGISNQPQHF
CDR3 DNA: TGTGCCAGCAGCTTGGGGGGGATTAGCAATCAGCCCCAGCATTTT

V gene: TRBV10-1
D gene: -
clone size: -
J gene: TRBJ2-5
CDR3 protein: CASSGAQETQYF
CDR3 DNA: TGCGCCAGCAGTGGCGCCCAAGAGACCCAGTACTTC

V gene: TRBV10-2
D gene: -
clone size: -
J gene: TRBJ1-1
CDR3 protein: CASRTGWGGTTEAFF
CDR3 DNA: TGCGCCAGCAGGACGGGCTGGGGTGGGACCACTGAAGCTTTCTTT

V gene: TRBV4-2
D gene: -
clone size: -
J gene: TRBJ1-1
CDR3 protein: CASRTPGEGTEAFF
CDR3 DNA: TGTGCCAGCAGAACCCCGGGGGAGGGGACTGAAGCTTTCTTT

V gene: TRBV2
D gene: TRBD1
clone size: once
J gene: TRBJ2-5
CDR3 protein: CASSRRDRETQYF
CDR3 DNA: TGTGCCAGCAGCCGCCGGGACAGGGAGACCCAGTACTTC

V gene: TRBV7-3
D gene: TRBD2
clone size: -
J gene: TRBJ2-2
CDR3 protein: CASSPTSGINTGELFF
CDR3 DNA: TGTGCCAGCAGCCCCACTAGCGGAATCAACACCGGGGAGCTGTTTTTT

V gene: TRBV7-9
D gene: -
clone size: -
J gene: TRBJ2-5
CDR3 protein: CASSLGEGQLQETQYF
CDR3 DNA: TGTGCCAGCAGCTTGGGGGAGGGACAGCTTCAAGAGACCCAGTACTTC

V gene: TRBV19
D gene: -
clone size: -
J gene: TRBJ2-1
CDR3 protein: CASSILGLGGAGNEQFF
CDR3 DNA: TGTGCCAGTAGTATTCTGGGTTTGGGGGGGGCCGGGAATGAGCAGTTCTTC

V gene: TRBV5-1
D gene: -
clone size: -
J gene: TRBJ2-2
CDR3 protein: CASSRQDSNTGELFF
CDR3 DNA: TGCGCCAGCAGCAGACAGGATTCGAACACCGGGGAGCTGTTTTTT

V gene: TRBV27
D gene: TRBD1
clone size: -
J gene: TRBJ1-2
CDR3 protein: CASSFAGQTSYGYTF
CDR3 DNA: TGTGCCAGCAGTTTCGCGGGACAGACCTCCTATGGCTACACCTTC

V gene: TRBV7-8
D gene: TRBD1
clone size: -
J gene: TRBJ2-2
CDR3 protein: CASSRDRVNTGELFF
CDR3 DNA: TGTGCCAGCAGCCGGGACAGGGTGAACACCGGGGAGCTGTTTTTT

V gene: TRBV6-5
D gene: -
clone size: -
J gene: TRBJ1-2
CDR3 protein: CASSWGGSRRGYTF
CDR3 DNA: TGTGCCAGCAGTTGGGGCGGCAGTCGTCGTGGCTACACCTTC

V gene: TRBV15
D gene: -
clone size: -
J gene: TRBJ2-1
CDR3 protein: CATSNGVASYNEQFF
CDR3 DNA: TGTGCCACCAGCAACGGGGTAGCGTCCTACAATGAGCAGTTCTTC

V gene: TRBV6-1
D gene: -
clone size: -
J gene: TRBJ1-2
CDR3 protein: CASSVTGTEYYGYTF
CDR3 DNA: TGTGCCAGCAGTGTAACCGGGACGGAATATTATGGCTACACCTTC

V gene: TRBV5-1
D gene: -
clone size: -
J gene: TRBJ1-2
CDR3 protein: CASSLDSGAGYTF
CDR3 DNA: TGCGCCAGCAGCTTGGATTCCGGGGCTGGCTACACCTTC

V gene: TRBV5-4
D gene: TRBD1
clone size: -
J gene: TRBJ2-7
CDR3 protein: CASSRTGAVVYEQYF
CDR3 DNA: TGTGCCAGCAGCAGGACAGGGGCGGTAGTATACGAGCAGTACTTC

V gene: TRBV19
D gene: -
clone size: -
J gene: TRBJ1-2
CDR3 protein: CASRGYGDLAPYGYTF
CDR3 DNA: TGTGCCAGTAGGGGGTATGGGGACCTAGCACCGTATGGCTACACCTTC

V gene: TRBV7-9
D gene: TRBD1
clone size: -
J gene: TRBJ2-7
CDR3 protein: CASGTQGALSYEQYF
CDR3 DNA: TGTGCCAGCGGGACCCAGGGGGCTCTCTCCTACGAGCAGTACTTC

V gene: TRBV6-4
D gene: TRBD2
clone size: -
J gene: TRBJ2-3
CDR3 protein: CASSDSSGNTDTQYF
CDR3 DNA: TGTGCCAGCAGTGACTCGAGCGGGAACACAGATACGCAGTATTTT

V gene: TRBV5-4
D gene: -
clone size: few
J gene: TRBJ2-1
CDR3 protein: CASSLMEGGEQFF
CDR3 DNA: TGTGCCAGCAGCTTGATGGAGGGCGGTGAGCAGTTCTTC

V gene: TRBV5-5
D gene: -
clone size: -
J gene: TRBJ1-1
CDR3 protein: CASSLGPFEAFF
CDR3 DNA: TGTGCCAGCAGCTTGGGCCCATTCGAAGCTTTCTTT

V gene: TRBV6-5
D gene: -
clone size: -
J gene: TRBJ1-5
CDR3 protein: CASRTEGRNQPQHF
CDR3 DNA: TGTGCCAGCCGAACGGAGGGGAGGAATCAGCCCCAGCATTTT

V gene: TRBV27
D gene: -
clone size: -
J gene: TRBJ1-1
CDR3 protein: CASSFLDSWGTEAFF
CDR3 DNA: TGTGCCAGCAGTTTCCTCGACTCCTGGGGCACTGAAGCTTTCTTT

V gene: TRBV6-6
D gene: -
clone size: -
J gene: TRBJ2-1
CDR3 protein: CASSYDSYNEQFF
CDR3 DNA: TGTGCCAGCAGTTACGACTCCTACAATGAGCAGTTCTTC

V gene: TRBV11-2
D gene: TRBD2
clone size: -
J gene: TRBJ2-5
CDR3 protein: CASSSPGGGSEETQYF
CDR3 DNA: TGTGCCAGCAGCTCCCCCGGGGGGGGTTCGGAAGAGACCCAGTACTTC

V gene: TRBV6-9
D gene: -
clone size: -
J gene: TRBJ2-7
CDR3 protein: CASSYSGAGEQYF
CDR3 DNA: TGTGCCAGCAGTTACTCGGGGGCCGGCGAGCAGTACTTC

V gene: TRBV9
D gene: -
clone size: -
J gene: TRBJ1-4
CDR3 protein: CASSGEGGSNEKLFF
CDR3 DNA: TGTGCCAGCAGCGGAGAGGGGGGCTCGAATGAAAAACTGTTTTTT

V gene: TRBV5-1
D gene: TRBD2
clone size: -
J gene: TRBJ2-3
CDR3 protein: CASSLELAGTGPDTQYF
CDR3 DNA: TGCGCCAGCAGCTTGGAACTAGCGGGGACAGGCCCAGATACGCAGTATTTT

V gene: TRBV5-4
D gene: -
clone size: -
J gene: TRBJ1-2
CDR3 protein: CASSLRWAVSGYTF
CDR3 DNA: TGTGCCAGCAGCCTCCGATGGGCCGTATCTGGCTACACCTTC

V gene: TRBV15
D gene: TRBD1
clone size: -
J gene: TRBJ2-3
CDR3 protein: CATSRGQGASTDTQYF
CDR3 DNA: TGTGCCACCAGCAGAGGACAGGGGGCTAGCACAGATACGCAGTATTTT

V gene: TRBV6-6
D gene: -
clone size: -
J gene: TRBJ1-1
CDR3 protein: CASRDSRGEGITEAFF
CDR3 DNA: TGTGCCAGCAGAGACTCCCGGGGGGAAGGGATCACTGAAGCTTTCTTT

V gene: TRBV5-1
D gene: TRBD1
clone size: -
J gene: TRBJ1-2
CDR3 protein: CASSLGGQAGGYGYTF
CDR3 DNA: TGCGCCAGCAGCTTGGGAGGACAGGCAGGAGGGTATGGCTACACCTTC

V gene: TRBV7-9
D gene: TRBD1
clone size: -
J gene: TRBJ1-6
CDR3 protein: CASSPLITGGVWNSPLHF
CDR3 DNA: TGTGCCAGCAGCCCCTTAATAACAGGGGGCGTCTGGAATTCACCCCTCCACTTT

V gene: TRBV12-5
D gene: -
clone size: -
J gene: TRBJ1-3
CDR3 protein: CASGLVLRDTIYF
CDR3 DNA: TGTGCTAGTGGTTTGGTACTAAGGGACACCATATATTTT

V gene: TRBV4-1
D gene: TRBD2
clone size: few
J gene: TRBJ2-4
CDR3 protein: CASSQGLAVDIQYF
CDR3 DNA: TGCGCCAGCAGCCAAGGGCTAGCGGTGGACATTCAGTACTTC

V gene: TRBV11-2
D gene: -
clone size: -
J gene: TRBJ1-2
CDR3 protein: CASSLDRANYGYTF
CDR3 DNA: TGTGCCAGCAGCTTAGACAGGGCTAACTATGGCTACACCTTC

V gene: TRBV2
D gene: -
clone size: -
J gene: TRBJ2-5
CDR3 protein: CASGVALVETQYF
CDR3 DNA: TGTGCCAGCGGGGTCGCCCTCGTAGAGACCCAGTACTTC

V gene: TRBV7-2
D gene: -
clone size: -
J gene: TRBJ1-1
CDR3 protein: CASSPRGYSDTEAFF
CDR3 DNA: TGTGCCAGCAGCCCTAGAGGTTATTCCGACACTGAAGCTTTCTTT

V gene: TRBV27
D gene: -
clone size: -
J gene: TRBJ1-1
CDR3 protein: CPRTHTYLEAFF
CDR3 DNA: TGTCCAAGGACACACACATACCTTGAAGCTTTCTTT

V gene: TRBV4-1
D gene: -
clone size: -
J gene: TRBJ2-3
CDR3 protein: CASSQGQGGTDTQYF
CDR3 DNA: TGCGCCAGCAGCCAAGGACAGGGAGGGACAGATACGCAGTATTTT

V gene: TRBV6-6
D gene: -
clone size: -
J gene: TRBJ1-2
CDR3 protein: CASSYSQGLYGYTF
CDR3 DNA: TGTGCCAGCAGTTACTCGCAGGGCCTCTATGGCTACACCTTC

V gene: TRBV5-5
D gene: TRBD2
clone size: -
J gene: TRBJ2-1
CDR3 protein: CASSLGLAGYNEQFF
CDR3 DNA: TGTGCCAGCAGCTTGGGACTAGCGGGGTACAATGAGCAGTTCTTC

V gene: TRBV9
D gene: -
clone size: -
J gene: TRBJ1-2
CDR3 protein: CASSARQASPNYGYTF
CDR3 DNA: TGTGCCAGCAGCGCTCGACAGGCATCACCTAACTATGGCTACACCTTC

V gene: TRBV5-5
D gene: -
clone size: -
J gene: TRBJ1-1
CDR3 protein: CASSLQGNTEAFF
CDR3 DNA: TGTGCCAGCAGCTTGCAGGGAAACACTGAAGCTTTCTTT